The clone carrying this T cell receptor beta chain has a count of ten or more. Its matching antigen is unknown. From germline, CDR1 is SNHLY and CDR2 FYNNEI. This CDR3 is 15 amino acids long. Trimming took off 7 bases at V and 4 bases at J, with 20 bases between the two ends. The data are from a study of blood T cells in healthy people across ages. The study's findings and limits: Leaving the PBMCs unsorted stopped any conclusive comparison of naive versus antigen-experienced cells.

Next came a second PCR, run for about 6 to 11 cycles, which used a sample-barcoded 5' primer along with a J-beta primer mix. TCRdb independently ran MiXCR on the 5' RACE reads; one entry per CDR3 protein. Found here are hundreds of thousands of distinct CDR3 sequences, 24% of them singletons; the top ten hold around 10%. This sample was shared with a second study, whose subject was T cells of mothers and their children.

The sequenced sample was blood. This sequence was found in a boy aged 5-17 years in good health. The gene calls are TRBV2 and TRBJ2-7; perhaps D is TRBD1 or TRBD2 (6 bases each). CDR3 sequence reads: CASNPLGTGTYEQYF. The CDR3 DNA reads as TGTGCCAGCAACCCTTTGGGTACAGGGACTTACGAGCAGTACTTC.